Each of the 18 T cell receptor beta chains below was sequenced from the same sample in a study of CD8+CD57+ T cells in acquired aplastic anemia. Using genomic DNA as the template, TCR beta VDJ and CDR3 profiling was carried out. TCRdb used MiXCR to reprocess the reads, holding one entry per CDR3 protein. Found here are roughly 280,000 distinct CDR3 sequences, 50% to 65% of them singletons; the top ten hold 1.3%. Patients chosen for sequencing had shown CD8+CD57+ cell expansion by flow cytometry. Sequenced material: sorted CD4+, CD8+, or CD8+CD57+ T cells (not recorded which) from PBMCs. Receptor source: a human donor with aplastic anemia.

This sequence joins TRBV2 and TRBJ2-7; 10 bases fit TRBD2. J lost 7 bases, V lost 8 bases, and 11 bases had no gene match. The CDR3 sequence is 14 residues long. CDR1 SNHLY and CDR2 FYNNEI come from the germline V gene. This chain's CDR3 is CASDRVSGRQEQYF. Written as DNA, the CDR3 is TGTGCCAGCGACAGGGTTAGCGGGAGGCAGGAGCAGTACTTC. Full variable domain (remainder filled in from reference TRBV2 and TRBJ2-7): EPEVTQTPSHQVTQMGQEVILRCVPISNHLYFYWYRQILGQKVEFLVSFYNNEISEKSEIFDDQFSVERPDGSNFTLKIRSTKLEDSAMYFCASDRVSGRQEQYFGPGTRLTVT.

The chain uses TRBV4-1 and TRBJ1-1; 8 bases are shared with TRBD1. The CDR3 totals 20 residues. Germline V lookup: CDR1 MGHRA, CDR2 YSYEKL. V gave up 0 bases and J gave up 0 bases; unmatched junction bases: 15. CDR3 sequence reads: CASSQEAGAGGWGMNTEAFF. CDR3 in DNA: TGCGCCAGCAGCCAAGAAGCCGGAGCAGGGGGCTGGGGTATGAACACTGAAGCTTTCTTT.

This chain links TRBV20-1 with TRBJ2-5, with 13 bases matching TRBD2. V lost 2 bases to trimming and J lost 5 bases; unmatched junction nucleotides: 8. The CDR3 spans 16 residues. Looked up from germline, CDR1 is DFQATT and CDR2 is SNEGSKA (reference sequence). CDR3 region: CSARTGLAGAGETQYF. The CDR3 DNA reads as TGCAGTGCTAGAACCGGACTAGCGGGAGCAGGGGAGACCCAGTACTTC.

V gene TRBV29-1 combines with J gene TRBJ2-1; no clear D. CDR3 length: 11 residues. Trimming pared 6 bases from V and 9 bases from J, leaving 12 bases between. Germline assignment: CDR1 SQVTM and CDR2 ANQGSEA. CDR3 residues: CSVGSYLEQFF. The CDR3 DNA is TGCAGCGTAGGGTCCTACCTTGAGCAGTTCTTC.

This clonotype was detected many times. J is TRBJ2-4 and V is TRBV5-1, with 8 bases fitting TRBD2. Germline lookup yields CDR1 SGHRS and CDR2 YFSETQ. The CDR3 sequence is 15 residues long. Trimming took 4 bases from V and 7 from J; bases not matched to a gene: 10. CDR3 sequence (DNA): TGCGCCAGCAGCCCCATGGGACTAGGGAGGAACATTCAGTACTTC. It specifies CASSPMGLGRNIQYF. The full variable domain, with the rest looked up from reference TRBV5-1 and TRBJ2-4, is KAGVTQTPRYLIKTRGQQVTLSCSPISGHRSVSWYQQTPGQGLQFLFEYFSETQRNKGNFPGRFSGRQFSNSRSEMNVSTLELGDSALYLCASSPMGLGRNIQYFGAGTRLSVL.

This rearrangement joins TRBV19 to TRBJ1-2; the D gene is possibly TRBD1 (6 bases). The CDR3 covers 14 residues. Germline assignment: CDR1 LNHDA and CDR2 SQIVND (reference sequence). Trimming removed 3 bases at V and 11 bases at J, with 19 bases between. The CDR3 coding sequence is TGTGCCAGTAGTATCTTGGGCAGGGGCGCGGGGTACACCTTC. Its translation: CASSILGRGAGYTF.

The chain recombines TRBV20-1 with TRBJ2-5; 10 nucleotides match TRBD2. The CDR3 extends over 16 amino acids. Germline V gene sequence: CDR1 DFQATT, CDR2 SNEGSKA (reference sequence). Trimming removed 6 bases from V and 5 bases from J; junction bases left unmatched: 15. This CDR3 is CSAESSGAGGLETQYF. For the CDR3, the DNA is TGCAGTGCAGAATCTAGCGGAGCGGGGGGGCTTGAGACCCAGTACTTC.

The CDR3 nucleotides are TGTGCCACCAGTGATACGAACTCGAATGAGCAGTTCTTC. Protein product: CATSDTNSNEQFF. The chain uses TRBV24-1 and TRBJ2-1; the D is unclear. Trimming took 3 bases from V and 7 from J, leaving 9 bases between them. This CDR3 has 13 residues. Germline V gives CDR1 KGHDR, CDR2 SFDVKD.

The gene calls are TRBV20-1 and TRBJ2-3; 7 bases map to TRBD2. V shed 5 bases and J 8 bases; nucleotides not matched to a gene: 19. Germline V gives CDR1 DFQATT, CDR2 SNEGSKA (reference sequence). The CDR3 consists of 16 residues. DNA for the CDR3: TGCAGTGCTCCGGGAACCCCCGGGACTACGCCGGGTACGCAGTATTTT. Translation: CSAPGTPGTTPGTQYF.

This clonotype appeared once. The chain employs TRBV7-2 and TRBJ1-5; perhaps TRBD1 as D (5 bases). V was trimmed by 5 bases and J by 4 bases, leaving 24 bases between them. The CDR3 loop spans 18 amino acids. CDR1 and CDR2 from the germline V gene are SGHTA and FQGNSA. In DNA, the CDR3 is TGTGCCAGCAGCATAACTACGTTCGGGGGGGTTCATAATCAGCCCCAGCATTTT. Translated, it gives CASSITTFGGVHNQPQHF. Full variable domain (remainder filled in from reference TRBV7-2 and TRBJ1-5): GAGVSQSPSNKVTEKGKDVELRCDPISGHTALYWYRQSLGQGLEFLIYFQGNSAPDKSGLPSDRFSAERTGGSVSTLTIQRTQQEDSAVYLCASSITTFGGVHNQPQHFGDGTRLSIL.

The rearrangement links TRBV2 to TRBJ1-6; a possible D gene is TRBD1 (6 bases). Trimming took off 10 bases at V and 5 bases at J, with 12 bases between the two ends. The CDR3 covers 13 residues. The germline CDR1 and CDR2 sequences are SNHLY and FYNNEI. The CDR3 DNA follows: TGTGCCAACAGGGCTTTGGATAATTCACCCCTCCACTTT. Amino acids: CANRALDNSPLHF.

The chain recombines TRBV7-9 with TRBJ2-1, with D possibly TRBD1 on 5 matching bases. V lost 5 bases to trimming and J lost 6 bases, with 14 bases between them. The germline V gene encodes CDR1 SEHNR and CDR2 FQNEAQ (reference sequence). This CDR3 has 14 amino acids. The CDR3, as DNA: TGTGCCAGCAGCCCTAGGCAGGGCCTCAATGAGCAGTTCTTC. Its translation: CASSPRQGLNEQFF.

A word on this clonotype: This may be a read error, as it is one base from a much larger clone. Here the CDR3 omits its conserved ending phenylalanine or tryptophan, so a read error is the likely source. CDR3 bases: TGTGCCAGCAGAGAGACAGGGAGGGGGTCAACTAATGAAAAACTGTTTCTT. Translated, it gives CASRETGRGSTNEKLFL. The V call is TRBV4-2, the J call TRBJ1-4, with TRBD1 identical over 7 bases. The J segment lost 0 bases and the V segment lost 6 bases, leaving 10 bases of the junction unmatched. The V gene's germline CDR1 is LGHNA and CDR2 YNFKEQ. The CDR3 consists of 17 residues.

V usage is TRBV7-8 and J usage is TRBJ2-7; 10 bases align to TRBD2. Unmatched junction bases numbered 11, after V lost 5 bases and J lost 7 bases. Germline CDR1 and CDR2: SGHVS and FQNEAQ. The CDR3 extends over 15 amino acids. The chain's CDR3 is CASSGSGGAIREQYF. The CDR3 DNA is TGTGCCAGCAGCGGAAGCGGGGGGGCGATCCGAGAGCAGTACTTC.

The chain's CDR3 is CSVLRGLEAAYEQYF. CDR3 nucleotides: TGCAGCGTTCTTCGGGGACTAGAAGCCGCCTACGAGCAGTACTTC. The V gene is TRBV29-1, the J gene TRBJ2-7, with TRBD2 matching 8 bases. The CDR3 has 15 amino acids. Germline V gene sequence: CDR1 SQVTM, CDR2 ANQGSEA. The J segment lost 2 bases and the V segment lost 5 bases, leaving 11 bases of the junction unmatched.

The V and J genes are TRBV7-9 and TRBJ2-1, with D perhaps matching TRBD1 or TRBD2 (6 bases each). V lost 5 bases, J lost 1 base, and 12 bases lay in between. Germline assignment: CDR1 SEHNR and CDR2 FQNEAQ (reference sequence). This CDR3 contains 15 residues. The CDR3 sequence: CASSRGGISYNEQFF. The CDR3 nucleotides are TGTGCCAGCAGCCGAGGGGGGATATCCTACAATGAGCAGTTCTTC.

The chain carries TRBV2 and TRBJ2-3, with TRBD1 matching over 9 bases. CDR1 and CDR2 (germline): SNHLY, FYNNEI. The CDR3 covers 14 residues. Losses at the gene ends were 6 bases for V and 6 bases for J; bases not matched to a gene: 7. The CDR3 nucleotides read TGTGCCAGCAGCTGGACAGGGGCGCGGGATACGCAGTATTTT. It codes for CASSWTGARDTQYF.

Many counts were recorded for this clonotype. The J gene is TRBJ1-2, the V gene TRBV20-1; weak D call: TRBD1 (6 bases). The ends were cut back, 1 base at V and 6 bases at J, with 9 bases in the middle. Germline loops: CDR1 DFQATT, CDR2 SNEGSKA (reference sequence). The CDR3 extends over 12 amino acids. CDR3 in DNA: TGCAGTGCTAGAGGCAGGGGAGATGGCTACACCTTC. Its translation is CSARGRGDGYTF.